This T cell receptor beta chain was sequenced during a study of cytomegalovirus exposure and HLA in healthy donors. In the case of this clone: Its target is unknown.

Assay: immunoSEQ multiplex PCR; the TCRdb copy retains only in-frame clones and omits some. The sample lists 250,000 to 300,000 clones; nearly 90% were seen once. Study-level findings and limits: Rarity characterized most TCR sequences, yet some public TCRs appeared in many donors.

The sequenced material came from PBMCs. The source is a young woman in good health and CMV-seronegative.

The DNA of the CDR3 is TGTGCCAGTAGTAGACAGGGGGACTCCTACGAGCAGTACTTC. Translating gives CASSRQGDSYEQYF. The chain couples TRBV19 to TRBJ2-7; 9 nucleotides align to TRBD1. V shed 4 bases, J shed 0 bases, and the junction held 1 base outside the gene matches. From germline, CDR1 is LNHDA and CDR2 SQIVND (reference sequence). This CDR3 is built from 14 residues. Full variable domain (rest looked up from reference TRBV19 and TRBJ2-7): DGGITQSPKYLFRKEGQNVTLSCEQNLNHDAMYWYRQDPGQGLRLIYYSQIVNDFQKGDIAEGYSVSREKKESFPLTVTSAQKNPTAFYLCASSRQGDSYEQYFGPGTRLTVT.